The source of this TCR beta chain is a study of T-cell reconstitution after alpha-beta-depleted transplantation in children listed by TCRdb under 2016. The study in broad terms: T-cell immune reconstitution after TCRalphabeta/CD19-depleted allogeneic hematopoietic cell transplantation in children was quantitatively tracked in the study by means of TCR repertoire profiling. The research as a whole found: Over subsequent months, a decline in hyperexpanded clone frequencies was noted, and after one year, T-cell counts and TCRbeta diversity were mostly ascribed to newly produced T cells. Apparently early alphabetaT-cell count recovery about two months after transplant reportedly relied on only several hundred rapidly expanded clones derived from non-depleted graft cells. The high TCRbeta diversity at day 60 in some patients was ascribed to recipient T cells and intrathymic progenitors that had survived conditioning.

The treatment or condition label, as the study defines it: allogeneic hematopoietic cell transplantation with graft depleted of TCRalphabeta T cells and CD19 B cells. The children who served as transplant recipients had been given grafts of TCRalphabeta/CD19-depleted allogeneic hematopoietic cells. Worth noting for this clonotype: No cognate antigen has been identified for it. Base qualities are not recorded, but no much larger clone differs from it by a single base.

Including the terminal cysteine and phenylalanine, the CDR3 comprises 14 residues. CDR3 DNA is the only sequence kept; it has 42 bases, read in frame from the first base. Per the germline V gene, SGHDN is the CDR1 and FVKESK is the CDR2. Trimming takes 3 bases from V and 5 bases from J, and the germline ends sit 10 bases apart. Library preparation was by PCR. The sequencer listed for this sample is Illumina HiSeq 2500. To normalize quantification of the TCRbeta repertoire, the TCR libraries were built with molecular barcoding that relied on unique molecular identifiers. TCRdb ran its own pipeline on the public reads, namely fastp trimming at Q25 and MiXCR clone calling, and kept in-frame beta chains. Merged by CDR3 protein, the rows form single entries marked with the most common genes and DNA. This sample is represented by a few hundred thousand distinct CDR3 sequences; 25% to 30% of them were singletons. Under 45% of the sample belongs to the ten largest clones.

The source material was PBMCs, sampled before TCRalphabeta/CD19-depleted stem cell transplant. The receptor chain draws on TRBV14 and TRBJ2-2; TRBD2 is a possible D gene, resting on 5 matching bases. The sequence derives from a boy younger than two with Wiskott-Aldrich syndrome, due to receive a stem cell transplant. The DNA sequence is given as TGTGCCAGCAGCCACCAGACTAAAACCGGGGAGCTGTTTTTT. This translates into CASSHQTKTGELFF.